The sequence of this T cell receptor beta chain was determined in a study of early T cells in non-severe SARS-CoV-2 infection. By sample share, this clonotype is medium-sized (0.01 to 0.1%). One entry per CDR3 protein results from TCRdb running MiXCR on the 5' RACE reads. The data show 20,000 to 25,000 distinct CDR3 sequences, 4% to 5% seen once. The CDR3 extends over 16 amino acids. Sequencing input: whole blood. The clonotype was recovered from an adult who was a healthcare worker with PCR-confirmed SARS-CoV-2 infection or an uninfected control (not recorded which). V and J are TRBV21-1 and TRBJ1-2. TRBV21-1 has pseudogene status. In nucleotides, the CDR3 is TGTGCCAGCAGCACTGGGTCCTCCCCCCCGGGCGATGGCTACACCTTC. Its translation is CASSTGSSPPGDGYTF.